The 28 T cell receptor beta chains given below trace back to one sample, sequenced in a study of T cells in Graves' hyperthyroidism and ophthalmopathy. Amplified regions were TCR beta CDR3 sequences from RNA transcripts. Initially, a first-round RT-PCR of the TCR CDR3 employed the HTBI primer set. TCRdb reprocessed the multiplex PCR reads with MiXCR, giving one entry per CDR3 protein. This sample has about 740,000 distinct CDR3 sequences, with about 15% found just once. Sequencing input: blood. These receptors originate from a woman aged 18-29 years with Graves' hyperthyroidism.

This clonotype has more than one count but fewer than ten. The gene calls are TRBV12-3 or TRBV12-4 and TRBJ2-3; D unclear. The CDR3 contains 15 residues. V dropped 5 bases and J dropped 1 base, with 13 bases sitting between them. The CDR3 sequence is CASSPRPGRTDTQYF. CDR3 bases: TGTGCCAGCAGTCCCCGCCCGGGCCGCACAGATACGCAGTATTTT.

This clonotype was seen repeatedly, ten times or more. The J gene is TRBJ2-5, the V gene TRBV30; the match to TRBD1 covers 8 bases. The CDR3 is 14 amino acids. The germline V gene encodes CDR1 GTSNPN and CDR2 SVGIG (reference sequence). Trimming cost V 5 bases and J 5 bases; bases outside gene matches: 10. The CDR3 loop reads CAWGRTGYKETQYF. Here the CDR3 DNA reads TGTGCCTGGGGAAGGACAGGGTATAAGGAGACCCAGTACTTC.

This clonotype was seen ten or more times. J is TRBJ1-6 and V is TRBV6-5; D gene ambiguous. The germline gives CDR1 MNHEY, CDR2 SVGAGI. V was shortened by 0 bases and J by 8 bases, with 11 bases between the two germline ends. The CDR3 length is 15 residues. In DNA form, the CDR3 reads TGTGCCAGCAGTTACTCCTCTCGTGTGGATTCACCCCTCCACTTT. Its protein is CASSYSSRVDSPLHF.

This sequence joins TRBV4-1 and TRBJ2-1, with 8 nucleotides matching TRBD1. The CDR3 loop spans 22 amino acids. Germline V CDR1 and CDR2: MGHRA, YSYEKL. J gave up 0 bases and V 1 base, and 20 bases lay outside the gene matches. This CDR3 is CASSQAWLWAGQGGGSYNEQFF. The CDR3 DNA sequence: TGCGCCAGCAGCCAAGCCTGGCTCTGGGCCGGACAGGGTGGGGGCTCCTACAATGAGCAGTTCTTC.

The CDR3 spells CASSGSTGMYEQYF. CDR3 sequence (DNA): TGCGCCAGCAGCGGGTCAACGGGAATGTACGAGCAGTACTTC. This chain uses TRBV10-1 with TRBJ2-7, with TRBD2 as a possible D gene (5 bases). The germline CDR1 and CDR2 sequences are WNHNN and SYGVQD (reference sequence). The CDR3 contains 14 residues. V gave up 6 bases and J gave up 4 bases, with 16 bases separating them.

This clonotype was counted many times. The chain recombines TRBV11-2 with TRBJ2-1, with TRBD2 identical over 10 bases. Trimming removed 0 bases from V and 10 bases from J; junction bases left unmatched: 12. This CDR3 region has 17 residues. The germline V gene has CDR1 SGHAT and CDR2 FQNNGV. The CDR3 DNA follows: TGTGCCAGCAGCTTAGATAGGTTGGCTAGCGGGAGATACGAGCAGTTCTTC. Amino acids: CASSLDRLASGRYEQFF.

The V and J genes are TRBV6-2 or TRBV6-3 and TRBJ2-5, with TRBD1 identical over 7 bases. With 7 bases clipped from V and 5 bases from J, the junction kept 7 bases outside the gene matches. This CDR3 comprises 13 residues. Per germline, CDR1 MNHEY and CDR2 SVGEGT. Written as DNA, the CDR3 is TGTGCCAGCACAAAGACAGGGTCGGAGACCCAGTACTTC. Protein: CASTKTGSETQYF.

This clonotype was observed a handful of times. This chain uses TRBV18 with TRBJ2-7, with TRBD2 as a possible D gene (5 bases). CDR3 length: 13 amino acids. Germline CDR1 reads KGHSH; CDR2 reads LQKENI. V was pared by 1 base and J by 6 bases, with 10 bases between. The CDR3 DNA reads TGTGCCAGCTCACCACGGGAGCGGAGCGAGCAGTACTTC. Protein: CASSPRERSEQYF.

Worth noting for this clonotype: Just one base apart from a much larger clone, this may be a read error. The chain combines TRBV6-2 or TRBV6-3 with TRBJ2-5; D gene ambiguous. The V gene's germline CDR1 is MNHEY and CDR2 SVGEGT. The CDR3 sequence is 14 residues long. CDR3 nucleotide sequence: TGTGCCAGCACTCGTGAGAATTGGGAAGAGGCCCAGTACTTC. Residues: CASTRENWEEAQYF.

This clonotype was seen at least ten times. The rearrangement uses TRBV30 and TRBJ2-1; D ambiguous. Germline CDR1 reads GTSNPN; CDR2 reads SVGIG (reference sequence). V lost 0 bases and J 0 bases, leaving 9 bases between the germline ends. CDR3 length: 15 amino acids. CDR3 loop: CAWSVESFSYNEQFF. The CDR3 DNA follows: TGTGCCTGGAGTGTGGAGTCCTTCTCCTACAATGAGCAGTTCTTC.

This clonotype was counted a few times. The chain has TRBV6-1 and TRBJ1-6, with 8 nucleotides matching TRBD1. The germline CDR1 and CDR2 sequences are MNHNS and SASEGT. CDR3 length: 15 amino acids. The V and J ends lost 3 bases and 14 bases, in that order; junction bases with no gene match: 12. The CDR3, as DNA: TGTGCCAGCAGTGACCGGGGTCAGGGGGCTTGGTCCCTCCACTTT. Encoded protein: CASSDRGQGAWSLHF.

This chain links TRBV6-2 or TRBV6-3 with TRBJ2-7, with TRBD2 matching over 8 bases. The germline gives CDR1 MNHEY, CDR2 SVGEGT. There are 12 residues in the CDR3. The V segment lost 5 bases and the J segment 9 bases; nucleotides outside the gene matches: 6. CDR3 loop: CASSQTSAGQYF. The CDR3, as DNA: TGTGCCAGCAGTCAGACTAGCGCGGGGCAGTACTTC.

The table lists this clonotype with many counts. The chain links TRBV20-1 to TRBJ2-3; either TRBD1 or TRBD2 may fit D (5 bases each). The V gene's germline CDR1 is DFQATT and CDR2 SNEGSKA (reference sequence). Trimming pared 6 bases from V and 0 bases from J, leaving 16 bases between. This CDR3 region has 15 residues. The CDR3 DNA sequence: TGCAGTGCCGGCCCGGGGCTACTGAGCACAGATACGCAGTATTTT. Amino acid sequence: CSAGPGLLSTDTQYF.

This clonotype showed up just a few times. The rearrangement uses TRBV18 and TRBJ1-4; no definite D call. Germline V gene lookup returns CDR1 KGHSH and CDR2 LQKENI. This CDR3 is 16 amino acids long. V was clipped by 3 bases and J by 10 bases, with 21 bases between them. CDR3: CASSPRTGPQLGKLFF. CDR3 nucleotides: TGTGCCAGCTCACCTAGGACCGGCCCCCAGCTGGGAAAACTGTTTTTT. Using reference TRBV18 and TRBJ1-4 for the parts outside the CDR3, the full variable domain is NAGVMQNPRHLVRRRGQEARLRCSPMKGHSHVYWYRQLPEEGLKFMVYLQKENIIDESGMPKERFSAEFPKEGPSILRIQQVVRGDSAAYFCASSPRTGPQLGKLFFGSGTQLSVL.

This clonotype was detected many times. V gene TRBV9 combines with J gene TRBJ1-1; TRBD1 matches 7 bases. V shed 3 bases, J shed 4 bases, and the junction held 9 bases outside the gene matches. CDR1 SGDLS and CDR2 YYNGEE come from the germline V gene. The CDR3 spans 15 residues. The chain's CDR3 is CASSGTGSHGTEAFF. The DNA for the CDR3 is TGTGCCAGCAGCGGGACAGGTAGTCACGGCACTGAAGCTTTCTTT.

In its sample, this clonotype was seen a few times. J is TRBJ2-7 and V is TRBV6-1, with TRBD1 as a possible D gene (7 bases). CDR3 length: 17 amino acids. Germline values: CDR1 MNHNS, CDR2 SASEGT. V lost 8 bases and J 1 base, leaving 24 bases between the germline ends. The CDR3 DNA sequence: TGTGCCAGCCGAGGTAGGGGGCTCGGGGGAGGTTCCTACGAGCAGTACTTC. This gives the protein CASRGRGLGGGSYEQYF.

The V and J genes are TRBV7-3 and TRBJ2-3, with 12 bases fitting TRBD2. The trim removed 2 bases at V and 3 bases at J, leaving 3 bases unmatched. There are 16 residues in the CDR3. Germline V CDR1 and CDR2: SGHTA, FQGTGA. Here the CDR3 reads CASSLRGLAGTDTQYF. The CDR3 DNA follows: TGTGCCAGCAGCTTACGAGGACTAGCGGGAACAGATACGCAGTATTTT.

In its sample, this clonotype was seen a few times. This chain joins TRBV12-3 or TRBV12-4 and TRBJ2-7; TRBD1 is a possible D gene (5 bases). With 7 bases removed from V and 7 bases from J, the gap between germline ends came to 17 bases. This CDR3 spans 13 amino acids. CDR3 nucleotides: TGTGCCAGCAACCTGGGCTCCCCAGGGGAGCAGTACTTC. This sequence encodes CASNLGSPGEQYF.

This clonotype has just a few counts. The chain is built from TRBV4-3 and TRBJ1-2; D remains unclear. The CDR3 length is 16 residues. The V gene lost 0 bases and the J gene lost 6 bases, with 17 bases spanning the gap. The germline V gene encodes CDR1 LGHNA and CDR2 YSLEER. CDR3 loop: CASSQDGLRVVDGYTF. The CDR3 nucleotides are TGCGCCAGCAGCCAAGATGGGCTAAGGGTAGTAGATGGCTACACCTTC.

Notes on this clonotype: Given the absence of the conserved phenylalanine or tryptophan at the CDR3 end, a read error is likely. V usage is TRBV7-2 and J usage is TRBJ1-5, with 7 nucleotides matching TRBD1. The CDR3 has 15 amino acids. Germline CDR1 is SGHTA and CDR2 is FQGNSA. V trimming: 1 base; J trimming: 7 bases; junction bases outside the gene matches: 7. This CDR3 reads CASSLVYRGGQPQHL. For the CDR3, the DNA is TGTGCCAGCAGCTTAGTGTACAGGGGAGGACAGCCCCAGCATTTA.

Worth noting for this clonotype: Being one base from a much bigger clone, this may be a read error. J is TRBJ1-1 and V is TRBV6-9, with D maybe TRBD1 (5 bases). The CDR3 is made up of 15 amino acids. With 4 bases removed from V and 1 base from J, the gap between germline ends came to 13 bases. Germline V gene data show CDR1 as MNHGY and CDR2 as SVAAGI. CDR3 bases: TGTGCCAGCAGTTCCCGGACACCCCAGAACACTGAAGCTTTCTTT. The encoded protein is CASSSRTPQNTEAFF.

This clonotype was detected many times. The chain combines TRBV28 with TRBJ1-2, with no clear D. The CDR3 totals 13 residues. V was shortened by 5 bases and J by 4 bases, with 11 bases between the two germline ends. Germline V gene lookup returns CDR1 MDHEN and CDR2 SYDVKM. The CDR3 loop reads CASSTPPIYGYTF. The CDR3 nucleotides read TGTGCCAGCAGTACCCCTCCTATCTATGGCTACACCTTC.

This rearrangement joins TRBV5-1 to TRBJ2-1, with TRBD2 identical over 8 bases. The trim removed 3 bases at V and 0 bases at J, leaving 17 bases unmatched. This CDR3 has 20 residues. Germline loops: CDR1 SGHRS, CDR2 YFSETQ. The CDR3 reads CASSSNLLAGPLFSYNEQFF. The CDR3 DNA is TGCGCCAGCAGCTCAAACCTGCTAGCGGGCCCTCTCTTCTCCTACAATGAGCAGTTCTTC.

This clonotype has at least ten counts. In nucleotides, the CDR3 is TGTGCCAGCAGCTTAGGACTAGCGGGACCGAATGAGCAGTTCTTC. Translation gives CASSLGLAGPNEQFF. This chain joins TRBV7-3 and TRBJ2-1; 12 bases match TRBD2. Germline CDR1 SGHTA, CDR2 FQGTGA. The CDR3 runs 15 residues. V was pared by 2 bases and J by 7 bases, with 3 bases of the junction left unmatched.

The rearrangement joins TRBV4-3 to TRBJ1-1; TRBD1 might be the D (6 bases). The CDR3 is 14 residues long. The germline V gene has CDR1 LGHNA and CDR2 YSLEER. V was clipped by 2 bases and J by 6 bases, with 13 bases between them. CDR3 protein: CASSQTGLMAEAFF. The CDR3, as DNA: TGCGCCAGCAGCCAAACAGGGTTGATGGCTGAAGCTTTCTTT.

This chain uses TRBV7-9 with TRBJ2-3; D gene uncertain. The CDR3 is made up of 16 amino acids. CDR1 SEHNR and CDR2 FQNEAQ come from the germline V gene (reference sequence). V gave up 2 bases and J gave up 0 bases, with 12 bases separating them. CDR3: CASSLLTGGSTDTQYF. As DNA, the CDR3 is TGTGCCAGCAGCTTACTGACTGGCGGAAGCACAGATACGCAGTATTTT. Combining the CDR3 with reference TRBV7-9 and TRBJ2-3 gives the whole variable domain DTGVSQNPRHKITKRGQNVTFRCDPISEHNRLYWYRQTLGQGPEFLTYFQNEAQLEKSRLLSDRFSAERPKGSFSTLEIQRTEQGDSAMYLCASSLLTGGSTDTQYFGPGTRLTVL.

This clonotype has at least ten counts. This chain uses TRBV28 with TRBJ1-2; 10 positions agree with TRBD1. Germline V gene lookup returns CDR1 MDHEN and CDR2 SYDVKM. The CDR3 is 15 residues long. Trimming at V came to 5 bases and at J to 8 bases, leaving 11 bases not matched to a gene. CDR3 nucleotide sequence: TGTGCCAGCAGTGAAACGGACAGGGGGATAGGGGGCTACACCTTC. Residues: CASSETDRGIGGYTF.

This clonotype has a count of ten or more. The J gene is TRBJ1-5, the V gene TRBV6-1; D might be TRBD1 (5 bases). The CDR3 consists of 15 residues. Germline V gene data show CDR1 as MNHNS and CDR2 as SASEGT. Trimming removed 6 bases at V and 5 bases at J, with 17 bases between. CDR3 DNA sequence: TGTGCCAGCAGATCTAACCGGGACGGATATCAGCCCCAGCATTTT. It encodes CASRSNRDGYQPQHF.